Following are 8 T cell receptor beta chains from one sample sequenced in a study of cytomegalovirus exposure and HLA in healthy donors. The primer mix had 60 Vbeta and 13 Jbeta primers. Assay: immunoSEQ multiplex PCR; the TCRdb copy retains only in-frame clones and omits some. The table includes under 200,000 clones, roughly 71% detected once. Sequenced: PBMCs. These TCRs come from a woman aged 45-65 years in good health and CMV-seropositive.

The chain couples TRBV7-2 to TRBJ2-3, with TRBD1 matching over 7 bases. The CDR3 length is 14 residues. Germline values: CDR1 SGHTA, CDR2 FQGNSA. The trim removed 5 bases at V and 1 base at J, leaving 3 bases unmatched. CDR3 in DNA: TGTGCCAGCAGCCCGGGACAGCGCACAGATACGCAGTATTTT. Translating gives CASSPGQRTDTQYF.

The chain combines TRBV2 with TRBJ2-5, with TRBD1 matching over 9 bases. The germline gives CDR1 SNHLY, CDR2 FYNNEI. The CDR3 covers 13 residues. V trimming: 7 bases; J trimming: 5 bases; junction bases outside the gene matches: 5. DNA for the CDR3: TGTGCCAGCATAGGGACAGGGAGGGAGACCCAGTACTTC. Translating it yields CASIGTGRETQYF.

The gene calls are TRBV4-1 and TRBJ2-3, with D possibly being TRBD2 (6 bases). CDR3 length: 17 amino acids. Trimming left V 1 base short and J 0 bases short, with 14 bases between. The germline V gene encodes CDR1 MGHRA and CDR2 YSYEKL. CDR3 DNA: TGCGCCAGCAGCCAAGTAATTACCGGGGGAAGCACAGATACGCAGTATTTT. Residues: CASSQVITGGSTDTQYF.

V and J are TRBV6-1 and TRBJ2-2; D not resolved. The CDR3 is made up of 12 amino acids. Germline V lookup: CDR1 MNHNS, CDR2 SASEGT. V was pared by 6 bases and J by 8 bases, with 10 bases between. The CDR3 is CASRSSYGELFF. Here the CDR3 DNA reads TGTGCCAGCAGAAGTAGTTATGGGGAGCTGTTTTTT.

The V call is TRBV7-6, the J call TRBJ2-1; D is uncertain. V was trimmed by 2 bases and J by 3 bases, leaving 8 bases between them. CDR3 size: 14 residues. Germline V lookup: CDR1 SGHVS, CDR2 FNYEAQ. DNA for the CDR3: TGTGCCAGCAGCTTAAGTCAGAACTACAATGAGCAGTTCTTC. It encodes CASSLSQNYNEQFF.

The chain combines TRBV15 with TRBJ1-5; D is undetermined. V was clipped by 0 bases and J by 3 bases, with 18 bases between them. This CDR3 region has 18 residues. Per germline, CDR1 LNHNV and CDR2 YYDKDF (reference sequence). The CDR3 sequence is CATSREEGVMGPNQPQHF. In DNA form, the CDR3 reads TGTGCCACCAGCAGAGAGGAGGGAGTTATGGGCCCCAATCAGCCCCAGCATTTT.

The chain recombines TRBV6-4 with TRBJ1-6; D unresolved. This CDR3 contains 14 residues. Germline V gives CDR1 MRHNA, CDR2 SNTAGT. V was shortened by 5 bases and J by 7 bases, with 12 bases between the two germline ends. In nucleotides, the CDR3 is TGTGCCAGCAGTAGGGTGTCGGGGAATTCACCCCTCCACTTT. Protein: CASSRVSGNSPLHF.

This clone was observed a handful of times. V and J are TRBV5-6 and TRBJ2-1; TRBD2 matches at 12 bases. The CDR3 covers 18 residues. Germline-derived CDR1 and CDR2 are SGHDT and YYEEEE. J was trimmed by 0 bases and V by 0 bases; bases with no gene match: 4. DNA of the CDR3: TGTGCCAGCAGCTTGGAACTAGCGGGGGGTTTCTCCTACAATGAGCAGTTCTTC. This sequence encodes CASSLELAGGFSYNEQFF.